These T cell receptor beta chains were read from a single sample in a study of long-term antiretroviral therapy in people with HIV. TCRdb keeps only in-frame clones here, not all; method: immunoSEQ multiplex PCR. The table lists tens of thousands of clones, about 96% of them singletons. Sequenced material: unsorted PBMCs, taken roughly 6.4 years after starting antiretroviral therapy. The receptor set was obtained from a man aged 25-45 years with HIV. CDR3s include the opening cysteine and the closing phenylalanine or tryptophan. D genes are given only for firm matches. Clone size is given for some rows only: seen once, a few or many times, or a class if the clone is expanded.

d_call | j_call | cdr3_length | v_call | clone_size | cdr3_nt | cdr3_aa
- | TRBJ1-1 | 13 | TRBV7-9 | - | TGTGCCAGCAGCTTACGCGGAAACACTGAAGCTTTCTTT | CASSLRGNTEAFF
- | TRBJ2-1 | 12 | TRBV6-5 | - | TGTGCCAGCAGTTACTCGAGGGATGAGCAGTTCTTC | CASSYSRDEQFF
- | TRBJ1-4 | 16 | TRBV4-2 | - | TGTGCCAGCAGCCAAGATGCGCTCGCAACTAATGAAAAACTGTTTTTT | CASSQDALATNEKLFF
- | TRBJ1-5 | 13 | TRBV11-2 | - | TGTGCCAGCAGTACAGGGATAGGACAGCCCCAGCATTTT | CASSTGIGQPQHF
TRBD2 | TRBJ2-7 | 16 | TRBV5-8 | - | TGTGCCAGCACCCTCCCCGGGAGACTAGCGGGAGACGAGCAGTACTTC | CASTLPGRLAGDEQYF
TRBD1 | TRBJ2-7 | 15 | TRBV7-9 | - | TGTGCCAGCAGCTCCGGACAGGGGGCTAAGTACGAGCAGTACTTC | CASSSGQGAKYEQYF
- | TRBJ2-1 | 16 | TRBV7-9 | - | TGTGCCAGCATGGCCCGGTCTGGGGGCCCCTACAATGAGCAGTTCTTC | CASMARSGGPYNEQFF
TRBD1 | TRBJ1-5 | 14 | TRBV7-2 | - | TGTGCCAGCAGCCAAGGACAGGGGCCTCAGCCCCAGCATTTT | CASSQGQGPQPQHF
TRBD1 | TRBJ1-4 | 12 | TRBV29-1 | - | TGCAGCGCCCGCGACAGGGACGAAAAACTGTTTTTT | CSARDRDEKLFF
- | TRBJ1-5 | 13 | TRBV6-1 | - | TGTGCCAGCATCACAGCTAGCAATCAGCCCCAGCATTTT | CASITASNQPQHF
- | TRBJ2-5 | 12 | TRBV29-1 | - | TGCAGCGCAACTTTGACAGGAGAGACCCAGTACTTC | CSATLTGETQYF
- | TRBJ2-5 | 15 | TRBV6-5 | - | TGTGCCAGCAGTTACTCTTCCGAGCCGCGGGAGACCCAGTACTTC | CASSYSSEPRETQYF
- | TRBJ2-7 | 14 | TRBV7-9 | once | TGTGCCAGCAGCTTAGAGATCGGGTCCTACGAGCAGTACTTC | CASSLEIGSYEQYF
TRBD1 | TRBJ1-2 | 14 | TRBV5-6 | - | TGTGCCAGCATGAGGACCACAGGGGTTGGTGGCTACACCTTC | CASMRTTGVGGYTF
- | TRBJ1-1 | 14 | TRBV7-2 | - | TGTGCCAGCACCTCCGGGGTTACGAGCACTGAAGCTTTCTTT | CASTSGVTSTEAFF
- | TRBJ1-1 | 12 | TRBV30 | - | TGTGCCTGGAATGGGGGAGACACTGAAGCTTTCTTT | CAWNGGDTEAFF
- | TRBJ2-5 | 15 | TRBV5-1 | once | TGCGCCAGCAGCGGTTTTGATAGCGGTGAAGAGACCCAGTACTTC | CASSGFDSGEETQYF
- | TRBJ2-2 | 13 | TRBV7-2 | - | TGTGCCAGCAGCTGGATCGAAGGCGGGGAGCTGTTTTTT | CASSWIEGGELFF
- | TRBJ1-1 | 13 | TRBV19 | few | TGTGCCAGTAGCGGACAGTTTAACACTGAAGCTTTCTTT | CASSGQFNTEAFF
- | TRBJ2-7 | 15 | TRBV7-2 | - | TGTGCCAGCAGCTTAGAAGCCAGGGGAGTGATCGAGCAGTACTTC | CASSLEARGVIEQYF
TRBD2 | TRBJ2-1 | 15 | TRBV5-1 | - | TGCGCCAGCAGCTTTGGCGGGGGGGCCAGCAATGAGCAGTTCTTC | CASSFGGGASNEQFF
- | TRBJ2-2 | 14 | TRBV4-3 | - | TGCGCCAGCAGCCTTCTTGCAGACACCGGGGAGCTGTTTTTT | CASSLLADTGELFF
- | TRBJ1-2 | 14 | TRBV6-5 | - | TGTGCCAGCAGTTACTCTGGCAGATTTTATGGCTACACCTTC | CASSYSGRFYGYTF
- | TRBJ2-7 | 15 | TRBV4-3 | once | TGCGCCAGCAGCCAGTCAACCCTCCCCTGGGGCGAGCAGTACTTC | CASSQSTLPWGEQYF
- | TRBJ2-3 | 14 | TRBV7-2 | - | TGTGCCAGCAGCTTAGCTCCCTTCATGGATACGCAGTATTTT | CASSLAPFMDTQYF
- | TRBJ2-5 | 13 | TRBV5-4 | - | TGTGCCAGCAGCTCCGGGGGCCGAGAGACCCAGTACTTC | CASSSGGRETQYF
- | TRBJ2-7 | 12 | TRBV5-5 | - | TGTGCCAGCAGGACCGCCCTTACCGAGCAGTACTTC | CASRTALTEQYF
TRBD2 | TRBJ2-7 | 14 | TRBV27 | - | TGTGCCAGCAGGCCACTAGCGGAGTTGTACGAGCAGTACTTC | CASRPLAELYEQYF
- | TRBJ1-1 | 14 | TRBV5-1 | - | TGCGCCAGCAGCCCTTGGATGGGCGACACTGAAGCTTTCTTT | CASSPWMGDTEAFF
- | TRBJ2-7 | 13 | TRBV2 | once | TGTGCCAGCACGTGGTTGGGGGGCTACGAGCAGTACTTC | CASTWLGGYEQYF
- | TRBJ2-1 | 17 | TRBV7-8 | - | TGTGCCAGCAGCCTCTGGGGGAGGAGGGGGTCCTACAATGAGCAGTTCTTC | CASSLWGRRGSYNEQFF
- | TRBJ2-1 | 14 | TRBV29-1 | - | TGCAGCGTTGAGGGTCGACTAGAGGGAAATGAGCAGTTCTTC | CSVEGRLEGNEQFF
- | TRBJ2-1 | 16 | TRBV9 | - | TGTGCCAGCAGCGTCAACGACAACCCTTCCTACAATGAGCAGTTCTTC | CASSVNDNPSYNEQFF
- | TRBJ2-3 | 14 | TRBV4-1 | - | TGCGCCAGCAGCCATATAATCGGGTACAGGGCGCAGTATTTT | CASSHIIGYRAQYF
- | TRBJ2-7 | 14 | TRBV2 | - | TGTGCCAGCAGTATTAGGACTTACCTCTACGAGCAGTACTTC | CASSIRTYLYEQYF
- | TRBJ1-3 | 15 | TRBV5-1 | - | TGCGCCAGCAGCTTCGGCGGAGGTCCTGGAAACACCATATATTTT | CASSFGGGPGNTIYF
TRBD1 | TRBJ2-3 | 13 | TRBV29-1 | - | TGCAGCGTTGCCCTACAGGGGACAGATACGCAGTATTTT | CSVALQGTDTQYF
- | TRBJ1-6 | 15 | TRBV2 | - | TGTGCCAGCAGAGGTACGGGGAGTTATAATTCACCCCTCCACTTT | CASRGTGSYNSPLHF
- | TRBJ2-5 | 15 | TRBV4-3 | - | TGCGCCAGCAGCCAAGATTGGCCGATCCAAGAGACCCAGTACTTC | CASSQDWPIQETQYF
- | TRBJ1-6 | 12 | TRBV7-9 | - | TGTGCCAGCAGCTTATCGAGTCTGGCCCTCCACTTT | CASSLSSLALHF
TRBD1 | TRBJ1-3 | 15 | TRBV4-1 | - | TGCGCCAGCAGCGTTTACAGGGGGACAGGAAACACCATATATTTT | CASSVYRGTGNTIYF
- | TRBJ2-7 | 12 | TRBV7-8 | - | TGTGCCAGCAGCCTCAGGGTCCACGAGCAGTACTTC | CASSLRVHEQYF
- | TRBJ2-7 | 12 | TRBV6-1 | once | TGTGCCAGCAGTGATAGGGGCTACGAGCAGTACTTC | CASSDRGYEQYF
- | TRBJ2-3 | 15 | TRBV4-1 | - | TGCGCCAGCAGCCCCCTAAGGCAGAGCACAGATACGCAGTATTTT | CASSPLRQSTDTQYF
- | TRBJ2-7 | 13 | TRBV4-1 | - | TGCGCCAGCAGCCAAGGGGGCAGGCCTGAGCAGTACTTC | CASSQGGRPEQYF
TRBD2 | TRBJ2-7 | 15 | TRBV5-1 | - | TGCGCCAGCAGCCCGCTGACGGGAGGAAGTTACGAGCAGTACTTC | CASSPLTGGSYEQYF
- | TRBJ1-1 | 13 | TRBV6-6 | - | TGTGCCAGCCGTACGGGGGACTACACTGAAGCTTTCTTT | CASRTGDYTEAFF
TRBD1 | TRBJ2-3 | 15 | TRBV6-1 | - | TGTGCCAGCATAGCCAGGGGGCAAATTGCAGATACGCAGTATTTT | CASIARGQIADTQYF